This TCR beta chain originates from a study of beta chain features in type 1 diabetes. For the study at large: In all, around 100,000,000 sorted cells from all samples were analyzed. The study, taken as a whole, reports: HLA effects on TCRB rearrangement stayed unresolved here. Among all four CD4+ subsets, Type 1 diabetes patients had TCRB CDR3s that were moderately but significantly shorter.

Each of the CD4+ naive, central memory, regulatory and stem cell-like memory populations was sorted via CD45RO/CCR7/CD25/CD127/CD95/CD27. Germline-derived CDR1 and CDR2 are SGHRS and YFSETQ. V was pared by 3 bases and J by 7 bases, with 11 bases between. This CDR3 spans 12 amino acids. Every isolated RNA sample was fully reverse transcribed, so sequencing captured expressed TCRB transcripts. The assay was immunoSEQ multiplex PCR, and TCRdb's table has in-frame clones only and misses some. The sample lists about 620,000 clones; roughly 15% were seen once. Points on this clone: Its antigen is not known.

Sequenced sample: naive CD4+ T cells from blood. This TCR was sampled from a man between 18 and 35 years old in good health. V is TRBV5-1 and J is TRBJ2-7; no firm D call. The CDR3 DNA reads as TGCGCCAGCAGCTACGCCTCTCGGGAGCAGTACTTC. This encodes CASSYASREQYF. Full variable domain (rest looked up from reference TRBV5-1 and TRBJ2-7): KAGVTQTPRYLIKTRGQQVTLSCSPISGHRSVSWYQQTPGQGLQFLFEYFSETQRNKGNFPGRFSGRQFSNSRSEMNVSTLELGDSALYLCASSYASREQYFGPGTRLTVT.